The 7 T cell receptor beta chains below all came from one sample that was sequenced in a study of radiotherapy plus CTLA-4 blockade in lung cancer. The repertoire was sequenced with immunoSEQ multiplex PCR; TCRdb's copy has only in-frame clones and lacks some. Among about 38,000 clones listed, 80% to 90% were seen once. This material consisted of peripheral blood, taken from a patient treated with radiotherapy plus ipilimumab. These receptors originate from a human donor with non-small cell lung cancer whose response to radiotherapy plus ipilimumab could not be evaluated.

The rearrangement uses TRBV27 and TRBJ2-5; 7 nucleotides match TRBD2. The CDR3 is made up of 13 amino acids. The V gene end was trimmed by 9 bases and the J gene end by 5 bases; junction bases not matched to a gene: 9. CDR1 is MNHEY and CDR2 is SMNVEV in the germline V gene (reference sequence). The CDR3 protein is CARSKTSWETQYF. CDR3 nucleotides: TGTGCCAGGAGTAAGACTAGCTGGGAGACCCAGTACTTC.

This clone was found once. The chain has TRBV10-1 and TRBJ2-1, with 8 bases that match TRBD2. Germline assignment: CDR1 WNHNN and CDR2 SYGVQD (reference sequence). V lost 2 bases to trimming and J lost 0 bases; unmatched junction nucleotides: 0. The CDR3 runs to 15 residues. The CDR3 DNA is TGCGCCAGCAGTGAGAGCGGGAGCTCCTACAATGAGCAGTTCTTC. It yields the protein CASSESGSSYNEQFF.

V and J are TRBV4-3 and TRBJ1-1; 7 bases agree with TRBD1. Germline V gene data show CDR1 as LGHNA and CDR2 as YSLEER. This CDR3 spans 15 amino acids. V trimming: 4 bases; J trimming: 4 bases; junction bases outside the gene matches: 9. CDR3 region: CASSRSTGAGTEAFF. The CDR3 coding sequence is TGCGCCAGCAGCCGAAGCACAGGGGCGGGCACTGAAGCTTTCTTT.

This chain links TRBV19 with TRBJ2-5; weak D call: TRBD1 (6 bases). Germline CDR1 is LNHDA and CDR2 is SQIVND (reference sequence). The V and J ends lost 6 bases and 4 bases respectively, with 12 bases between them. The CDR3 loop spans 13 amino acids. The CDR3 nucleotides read TGTGCCAGTAGCTACAGGGCTGGAGAGACCCAGTACTTC. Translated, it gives CASSYRAGETQYF.

The CDR3, as DNA: TGTGCCAGCAGTGAATCGGGGGGAGGGGACAATGAGCAGTTCTTC. Translation gives CASSESGGGDNEQFF. The chain combines TRBV2 with TRBJ2-1; 7 bases match TRBD2. The CDR3 has 15 residues. V trimming: 2 bases; J trimming: 5 bases; junction bases outside the gene matches: 6. CDR1 and CDR2 from the germline V gene are SNHLY and FYNNEI.

CDR3 protein: CASRPGVGMNTEAFF. The CDR3 DNA reads TGTGCCAGCAGGCCCGGGGTAGGGATGAACACTGAAGCTTTCTTT. The J gene is TRBJ1-1, the V gene TRBV2; D is undetermined. Between the trimmed V and J ends, which lost 6 bases and 0 bases, there was a span of 14 bases. Germline lookup yields CDR1 SNHLY and CDR2 FYNNEI. CDR3 length equals 15 residues.

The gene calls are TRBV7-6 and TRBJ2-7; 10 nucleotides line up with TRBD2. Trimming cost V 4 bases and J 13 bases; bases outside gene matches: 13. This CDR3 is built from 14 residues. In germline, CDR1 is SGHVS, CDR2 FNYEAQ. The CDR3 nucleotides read TGTGCCAGCAGCTCCACCTCCTATGGACTAGCGGTTTACTTC. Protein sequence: CASSSTSYGLAVYF.